The 17 T cell receptor beta chains presented below share a single source sample, sequenced in a study of blood T cell dynamics during melanoma immunotherapy. This table comes from immunoSEQ multiplex PCR, and its TCRdb copy is limited to in-frame clones, with some not included. The sample lists 8,500 to 13,000 clones, over 70% occurring once. The time point here: week 3, after first cycle of checkpoint inhibitor. The sequencing here drew on blood, taken from a patient treated with checkpoint blockade. These receptors were collected from a human donor with melanoma.

The genes are TRBV7-2 and TRBJ2-5; 9 positions agree with TRBD1. Germline CDR1 is SGHTA and CDR2 is FQGNSA. The CDR3 is 15 amino acids. Unmatched junction bases numbered 4, after V lost 2 bases and J lost 3 bases. The DNA of the CDR3 is TGTGCCAGCAGCTTATCCGGGACAGGGAAAGAGACCCAGTACTTC. This sequence encodes CASSLSGTGKETQYF. Full variable domain (remainder filled in from reference TRBV7-2 and TRBJ2-5): GAGVSQSPSNKVTEKGKDVELRCDPISGHTALYWYRQSLGQGLEFLIYFQGNSAPDKSGLPSDRFSAERTGGSVSTLTIQRTQQEDSAVYLCASSLSGTGKETQYFGPGTRLLVL.

The J gene is TRBJ2-1, the V gene TRBV29-1; D is unclear. Germline assignment: CDR1 SQVTM and CDR2 ANQGSEA. The CDR3 is 10 amino acids. Trimming removed 3 bases at V and 15 bases at J, with 12 bases between. CDR3 sequence: CSVESGDRFF. CDR3 bases: TGCAGCGTTGAGAGTGGGGATCGGTTCTTC.

The genes are TRBV14 and TRBJ1-3, with D perhaps matching TRBD1 (5 bases). The length of the CDR3 is 15 residues. From germline, CDR1 is SGHDN and CDR2 FVKESK. The germline V and J ends were trimmed by 5 bases and 3 bases, with 14 bases remaining between them. The CDR3 DNA follows: TGTGCCAGCAGCTTTGGGCCAGGGAGTGGAAACACCATATATTTT. This translates into CASSFGPGSGNTIYF.

V usage is TRBV7-2 and J usage is TRBJ2-2, with TRBD1 matching over 7 bases. The CDR3 consists of 15 residues. V lost 4 bases, J lost 0 bases, and 2 bases stayed unmatched. Germline V gives CDR1 SGHTA, CDR2 FQGNSA. CDR3: CASSWDSANTGELFF. In DNA, the CDR3 is TGTGCCAGCAGCTGGGACAGCGCGAACACCGGGGAGCTGTTTTTT.

The DNA for the CDR3 is TGTGCCAGTAGTATAAAGATCACAGCTGGCTACAATGAGCAGTTCTTC. It translates to CASSIKITAGYNEQFF. The chain combines TRBV19 with TRBJ2-1; D is undetermined. The V and J ends lost 2 bases and 3 bases respectively, with 14 bases between them. The CDR3 runs to 16 residues. The germline CDR1 and CDR2 sequences are LNHDA and SQIVND (reference sequence).

The table lists this clone with a few counts. This rearrangement joins TRBV4-3 to TRBJ1-3; D may be TRBD1 (5 bases). The ends were cut back, 1 base at V and 4 bases at J, with 11 bases in the middle. This CDR3 contains 15 residues. Germline CDR1 reads LGHNA; CDR2 reads YSLEER. The DNA of the CDR3 is TGCGCCAGCAGCCAAGGTTTGGGGACGGGAAACACCATATATTTT. Amino acid sequence: CASSQGLGTGNTIYF.

This chain uses TRBV14 with TRBJ1-2; D possibly corresponds to TRBD1 (5 bases). V dropped 1 base and J dropped 2 bases, with 11 bases sitting between them. The germline CDR1 and CDR2 sequences are SGHDN and FVKESK. This CDR3 has 15 amino acids. The chain's CDR3 is CASSQGAGRNYGYTF. CDR3 bases: TGTGCCAGCAGCCAAGGGGCAGGGAGAAACTATGGCTACACCTTC.

The chain has TRBV5-4 and TRBJ1-2; 7 bases line up with TRBD1. The V gene's germline CDR1 is SGHNT and CDR2 YYREEE (reference sequence). CDR3 length equals 14 residues. After removal of 4 bases from V and 2 bases from J, the junction contained 5 bases not matched to a gene. The CDR3 bases are TGTGCCAGCAGCAAACCGGGACAGAACTATGGCTACACCTTC. Its translation: CASSKPGQNYGYTF.

The gene calls are TRBV27 and TRBJ2-3; D is possibly TRBD1 (6 bases). V shed 3 bases and J shed 1 base, with 11 bases lying between them. The CDR3 is 15 amino acids. Germline lookup yields CDR1 MNHEY and CDR2 SMNVEV (reference sequence). The CDR3 spells CASSFSGVGTDTQYF. The CDR3 DNA sequence: TGTGCCAGCAGTTTTTCAGGGGTTGGCACAGATACGCAGTATTTT.

The chain joins TRBV5-1 to TRBJ2-2; 13 bases are a match to TRBD2. CDR3 size: 16 residues. Trimming took 0 bases from V and 4 from J; bases not matched to a gene: 0. In germline, CDR1 is SGHRS, CDR2 YFSETQ. The CDR3 loop reads CASSLGLAGGTGELFF. The CDR3 DNA follows: TGCGCCAGCAGCTTGGGACTAGCGGGGGGCACCGGGGAGCTGTTTTTT.

This clone was detected a few times. V is TRBV20-1 and J is TRBJ1-4; D is unclear. Germline V gene sequence: CDR1 DFQATT, CDR2 SNEGSKA (reference sequence). The length of the CDR3 is 11 residues. Trimming stripped 6 bases from V and 10 bases from J, with 12 bases between. CDR3 DNA: TGCAGTGCCCCTCTCGGCGGAAAACTGTTTTTT. Translated: CSAPLGGKLFF.

J is TRBJ1-1 and V is TRBV29-1; a possible D gene is TRBD1 (6 bases). With 6 bases removed from V and 0 bases from J, the gap between germline ends came to 11 bases. Germline CDR1 SQVTM, CDR2 ANQGSEA. The CDR3 covers 13 residues. The CDR3: CSVRQVLNTEAFF. The CDR3, as DNA: TGCAGCGTGAGACAGGTCCTGAACACTGAAGCTTTCTTT. The variable domain in full, completed from reference TRBV29-1 and TRBJ1-1, reads SAVISQKPSRDICQRGTSLTIQCQVDSQVTMMFWYRQQPGQSLTLIATANQGSEATYESGFVIDKFPISRPNLTFSTLTVSNMSPEDSSIYLCSVRQVLNTEAFFGQGTRLTVV.

This chain uses TRBV7-2 with TRBJ1-2; TRBD1 is a possible D gene (5 bases). This CDR3 is 15 amino acids long. Per germline, CDR1 SGHTA and CDR2 FQGNSA. Trimming stripped 5 bases from V and 4 bases from J, with 17 bases between. CDR3 sequence: CASSRTGRDSYGYTF. The DNA for the CDR3 is TGTGCCAGCAGCCGGACCGGCAGGGATAGCTATGGCTACACCTTC.

In DNA, the CDR3 is TGTGCCAGCAGCCAAAGACAGGGTACCACCTACGAGCAGTACTTC. Protein: CASSQRQGTTYEQYF. The rearrangement uses TRBV2 and TRBJ2-7, with 7 bases matching TRBD1. Germline trimming cut 6 bases from V and 2 bases from J; bases unmatched to any gene: 10. Germline values: CDR1 SNHLY, CDR2 FYNNEI. The CDR3 runs 15 residues.

This rearrangement joins TRBV6-5 to TRBJ2-2; D call uncertain. This CDR3 contains 15 residues. CDR1 is MNHEY and CDR2 is SVGAGI in the germline V gene. The V gene lost 5 bases and the J gene lost 0 bases, with 10 bases spanning the gap. CDR3 coding DNA: TGTGCCAGCAGTAATTCTCCCTCGAACACCGGGGAGCTGTTTTTT. Residues: CASSNSPSNTGELFF.

This clone has just a few counts. The V call is TRBV9, the J call TRBJ1-5; TRBD1 might be the D (5 bases). The V and J ends lost 0 bases and 7 bases respectively, with 11 bases between them. In germline, CDR1 is SGDLS, CDR2 YYNGEE. This CDR3 spans 14 amino acids. CDR3 nucleotides: TGTGCCAGCAGCGTAGCGGGGGACGGCCAGCCCCAGCATTTT. Protein product: CASSVAGDGQPQHF.

The V gene is TRBV6-1, the J gene TRBJ1-2; D is perhaps TRBD1 (5 bases). The length of the CDR3 is 15 residues. Germline values: CDR1 MNHNS, CDR2 SASEGT. Trimming stripped 2 bases from V and 4 bases from J, with 14 bases between. The DNA for the CDR3 is TGTGCCAGCAGTGAATTGCAGGGAATTAGCTATGGCTACACCTTC. Translated, it gives CASSELQGISYGYTF.